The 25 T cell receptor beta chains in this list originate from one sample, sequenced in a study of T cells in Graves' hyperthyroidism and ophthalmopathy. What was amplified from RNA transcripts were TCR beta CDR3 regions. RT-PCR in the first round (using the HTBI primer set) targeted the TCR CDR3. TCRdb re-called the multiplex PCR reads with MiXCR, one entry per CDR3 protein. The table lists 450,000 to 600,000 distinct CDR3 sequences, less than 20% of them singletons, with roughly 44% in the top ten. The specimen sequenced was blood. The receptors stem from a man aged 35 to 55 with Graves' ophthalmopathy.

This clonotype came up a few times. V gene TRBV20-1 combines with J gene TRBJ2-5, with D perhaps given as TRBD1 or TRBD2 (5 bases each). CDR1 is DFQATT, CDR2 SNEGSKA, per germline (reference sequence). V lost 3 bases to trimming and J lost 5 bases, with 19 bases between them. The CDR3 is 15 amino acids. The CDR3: CSARGTLAMWETQYF. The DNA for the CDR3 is TGCAGTGCTAGGGGGACCCTTGCAATGTGGGAGACCCAGTACTTC.

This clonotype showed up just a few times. As DNA, the CDR3 is TGCAGCGCTGTGGCGGGGTACAATCAGCCCCAGCATTTT. Protein product: CSAVAGYNQPQHF. The V and J genes are TRBV29-1 and TRBJ1-5; D not certain. CDR3 length: 13 amino acids. V lost 7 bases and J 3 bases, leaving 13 bases between the germline ends. Germline V lookup: CDR1 SQVTM, CDR2 ANQGSEA. The variable domain in full, completed from reference TRBV29-1 and TRBJ1-5, reads SAVISQKPSRDICQRGTSLTIQCQVDSQVTMMFWYRQQPGQSLTLIATANQGSEATYESGFVIDKFPISRPNLTFSTLTVSNMSPEDSSIYLCSAVAGYNQPQHFGDGTRLSIL.

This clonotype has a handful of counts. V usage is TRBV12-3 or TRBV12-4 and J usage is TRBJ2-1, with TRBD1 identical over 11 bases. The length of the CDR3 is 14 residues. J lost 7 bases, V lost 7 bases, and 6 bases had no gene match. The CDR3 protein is CASNGQGAYNEQFF. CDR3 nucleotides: TGTGCCAGCAACGGACAGGGGGCTTATAATGAGCAGTTCTTC.

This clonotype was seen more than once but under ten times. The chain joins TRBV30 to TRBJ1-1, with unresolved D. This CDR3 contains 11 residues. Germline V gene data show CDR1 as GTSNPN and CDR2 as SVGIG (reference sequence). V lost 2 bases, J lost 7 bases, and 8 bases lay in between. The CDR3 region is CAWSRVFEAFF. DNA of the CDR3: TGTGCCTGGAGTAGGGTGTTTGAAGCTTTCTTT.

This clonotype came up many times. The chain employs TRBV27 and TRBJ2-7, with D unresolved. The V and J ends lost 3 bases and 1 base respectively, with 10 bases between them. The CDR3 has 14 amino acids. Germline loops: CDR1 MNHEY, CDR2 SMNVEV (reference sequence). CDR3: CASSFNFDSYEQYF. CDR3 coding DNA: TGTGCCAGCAGTTTCAATTTTGATTCCTACGAGCAGTACTTC.

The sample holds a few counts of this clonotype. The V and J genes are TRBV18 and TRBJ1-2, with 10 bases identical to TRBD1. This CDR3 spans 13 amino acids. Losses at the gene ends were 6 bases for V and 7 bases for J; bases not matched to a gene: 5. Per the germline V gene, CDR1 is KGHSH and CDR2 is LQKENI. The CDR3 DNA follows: TGTGCCAGCTCTCAGGACAGGGGGTTTGGCTACACCTTC. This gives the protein CASSQDRGFGYTF. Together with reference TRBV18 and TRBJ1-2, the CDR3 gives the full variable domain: NAGVMQNPRHLVRRRGQEARLRCSPMKGHSHVYWYRQLPEEGLKFMVYLQKENIIDESGMPKERFSAEFPKEGPSILRIQQVVRGDSAAYFCASSQDRGFGYTFGSGTRLTVV.

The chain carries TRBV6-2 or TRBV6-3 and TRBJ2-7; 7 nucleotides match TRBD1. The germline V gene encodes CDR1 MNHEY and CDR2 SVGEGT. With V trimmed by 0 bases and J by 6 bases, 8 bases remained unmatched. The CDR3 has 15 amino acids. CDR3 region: CASSYSTTGVGEQYF. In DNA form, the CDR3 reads TGTGCCAGCAGTTACTCGACTACAGGGGTAGGCGAGCAGTACTTC.

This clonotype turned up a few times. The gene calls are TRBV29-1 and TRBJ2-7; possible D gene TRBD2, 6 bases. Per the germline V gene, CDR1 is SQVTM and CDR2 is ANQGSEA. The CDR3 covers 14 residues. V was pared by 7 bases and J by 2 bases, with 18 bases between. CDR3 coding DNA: TGCAGCGCTGAGAGGAGGGATGGAACCTACGAGCAGTACTTC. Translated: CSAERRDGTYEQYF.

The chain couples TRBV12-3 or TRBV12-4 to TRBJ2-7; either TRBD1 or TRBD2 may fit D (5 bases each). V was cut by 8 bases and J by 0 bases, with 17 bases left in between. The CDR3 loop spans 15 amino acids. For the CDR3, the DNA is TGTGCCAGCGCTTCCGGGACGGCGATCTCCTACGAGCAGTACTTC. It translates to CASASGTAISYEQYF.

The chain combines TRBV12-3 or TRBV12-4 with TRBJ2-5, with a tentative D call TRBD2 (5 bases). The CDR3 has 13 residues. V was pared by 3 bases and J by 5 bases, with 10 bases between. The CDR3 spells CASSFSEWETQYF. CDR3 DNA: TGTGCCAGCAGTTTTAGCGAGTGGGAGACCCAGTACTTC.

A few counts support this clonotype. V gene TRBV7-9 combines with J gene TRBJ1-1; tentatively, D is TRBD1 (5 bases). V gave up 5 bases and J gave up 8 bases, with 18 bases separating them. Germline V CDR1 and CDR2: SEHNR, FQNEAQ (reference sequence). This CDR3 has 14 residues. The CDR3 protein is CASSPNVLAGEAFF. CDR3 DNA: TGTGCCAGCAGCCCTAACGTGTTGGCAGGGGAAGCTTTCTTT.

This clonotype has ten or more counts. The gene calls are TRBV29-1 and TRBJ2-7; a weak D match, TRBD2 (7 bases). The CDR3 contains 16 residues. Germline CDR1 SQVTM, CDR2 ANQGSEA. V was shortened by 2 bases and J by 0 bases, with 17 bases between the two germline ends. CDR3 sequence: CSVELPGASGSYEQYF. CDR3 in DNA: TGCAGCGTTGAACTCCCGGGGGCTAGCGGCTCCTACGAGCAGTACTTC.

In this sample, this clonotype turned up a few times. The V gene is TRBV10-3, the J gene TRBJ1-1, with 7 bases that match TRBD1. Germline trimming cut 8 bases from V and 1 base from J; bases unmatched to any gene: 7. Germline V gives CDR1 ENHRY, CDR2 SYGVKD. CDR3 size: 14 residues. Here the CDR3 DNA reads TGTGCCATCGGGGGGGGGGACAGGAACACTGAAGCTTTCTTT. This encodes CAIGGGDRNTEAFF.

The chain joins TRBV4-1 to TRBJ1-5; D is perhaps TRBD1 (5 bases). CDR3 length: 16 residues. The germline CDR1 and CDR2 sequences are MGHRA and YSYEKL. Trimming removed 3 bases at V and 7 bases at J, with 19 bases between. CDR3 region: CASSHPYGDPGQPQHF. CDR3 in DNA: TGCGCCAGCAGCCATCCTTACGGGGACCCTGGACAGCCCCAGCATTTT.

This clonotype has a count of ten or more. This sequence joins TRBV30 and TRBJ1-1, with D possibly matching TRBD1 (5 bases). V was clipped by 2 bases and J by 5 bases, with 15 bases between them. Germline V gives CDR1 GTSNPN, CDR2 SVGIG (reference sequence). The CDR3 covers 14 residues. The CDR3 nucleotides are TGTGCCTGGAGTAAGGGACCCGAGGCTACTGAAGCTTTCTTT. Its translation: CAWSKGPEATEAFF. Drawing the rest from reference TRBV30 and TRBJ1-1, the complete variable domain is SQTIHQWPATLVQPVGSPLSLECTVEGTSNPNLYWYRQAAGRGLQLLFYSVGIGQISSEVPQNLSASRPQDRQFILSSKKLLLSDSGFYLCAWSKGPEATEAFFGQGTRLTVV.

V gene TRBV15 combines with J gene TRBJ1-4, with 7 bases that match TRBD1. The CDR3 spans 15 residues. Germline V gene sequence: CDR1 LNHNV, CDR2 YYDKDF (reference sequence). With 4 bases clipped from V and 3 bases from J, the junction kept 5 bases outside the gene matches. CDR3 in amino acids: CATSTPGGPNEKLFF. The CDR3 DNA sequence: TGTGCCACCAGCACCCCAGGGGGACCTAATGAAAAACTGTTTTTT.

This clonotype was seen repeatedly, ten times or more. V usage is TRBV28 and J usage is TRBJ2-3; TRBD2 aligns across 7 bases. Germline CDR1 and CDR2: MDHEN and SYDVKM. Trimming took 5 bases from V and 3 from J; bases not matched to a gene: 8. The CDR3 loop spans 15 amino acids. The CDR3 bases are TGTGCCAGCAGTCCGGGGCGGGGGTGGACAGATACGCAGTATTTT. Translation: CASSPGRGWTDTQYF.

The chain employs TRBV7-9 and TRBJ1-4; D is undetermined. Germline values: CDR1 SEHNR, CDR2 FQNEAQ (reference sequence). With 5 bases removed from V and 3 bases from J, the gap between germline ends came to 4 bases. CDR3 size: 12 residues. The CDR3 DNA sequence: TGTGCCAGCAGCCCCTCTAATGAAAAACTGTTTTTT. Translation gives CASSPSNEKLFF.

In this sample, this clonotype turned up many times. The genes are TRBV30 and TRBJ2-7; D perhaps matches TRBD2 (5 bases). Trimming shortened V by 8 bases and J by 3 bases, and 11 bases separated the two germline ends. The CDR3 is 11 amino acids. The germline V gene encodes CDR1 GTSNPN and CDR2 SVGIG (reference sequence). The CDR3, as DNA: TGTGCCGGGAAAGAGGGCTACGAGCAGTACTTC. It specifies CAGKEGYEQYF.

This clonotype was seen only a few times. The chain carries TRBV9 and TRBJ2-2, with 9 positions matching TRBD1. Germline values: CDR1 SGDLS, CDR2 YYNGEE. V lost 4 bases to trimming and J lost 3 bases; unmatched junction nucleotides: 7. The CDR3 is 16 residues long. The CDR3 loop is CASSPGTGRDTGELFF. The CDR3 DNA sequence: TGTGCCAGCAGCCCAGGGACAGGGAGGGACACCGGGGAGCTGTTTTTT.

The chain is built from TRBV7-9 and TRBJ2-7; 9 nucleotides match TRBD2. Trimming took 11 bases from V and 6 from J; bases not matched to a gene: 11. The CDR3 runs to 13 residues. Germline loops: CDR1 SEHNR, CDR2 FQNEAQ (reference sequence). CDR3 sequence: CAVGRGGTGEQYF. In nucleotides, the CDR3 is TGTGCCGTGGGGCGGGGGGGGACCGGCGAGCAGTACTTC.

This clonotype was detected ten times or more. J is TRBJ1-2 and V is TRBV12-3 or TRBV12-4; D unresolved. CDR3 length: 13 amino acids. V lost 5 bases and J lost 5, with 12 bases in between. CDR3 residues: CASSEKGLYGYTF. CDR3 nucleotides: TGTGCCAGCAGTGAGAAGGGTTTATATGGCTACACCTTC.

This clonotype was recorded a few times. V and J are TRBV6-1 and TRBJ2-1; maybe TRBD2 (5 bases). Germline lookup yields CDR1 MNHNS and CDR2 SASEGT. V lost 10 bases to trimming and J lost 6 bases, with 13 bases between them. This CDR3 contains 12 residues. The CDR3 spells CATQRGSNEQFF. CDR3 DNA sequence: TGTGCCACCCAACGTGGGAGCAATGAGCAGTTCTTC.

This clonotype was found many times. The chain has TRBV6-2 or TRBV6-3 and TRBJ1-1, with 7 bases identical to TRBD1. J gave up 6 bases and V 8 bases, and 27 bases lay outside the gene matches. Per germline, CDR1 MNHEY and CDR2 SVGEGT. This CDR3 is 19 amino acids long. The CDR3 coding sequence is TGTGCCAGCGGGAAGGTGACAGGGCGGGGAGTACGATTACTCTCTGAAGCTTTCTTT. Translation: CASGKVTGRGVRLLSEAFF.

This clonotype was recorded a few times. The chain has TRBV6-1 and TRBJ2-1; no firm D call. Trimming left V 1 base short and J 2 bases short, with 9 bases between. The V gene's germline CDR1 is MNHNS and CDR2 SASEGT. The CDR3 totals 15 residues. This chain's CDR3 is CASSEVKGPYNEQFF. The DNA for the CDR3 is TGTGCCAGCAGTGAAGTGAAGGGCCCCTACAATGAGCAGTTCTTC.